This T cell receptor (beta chain) was obtained from a study of blood T cell repertoires in COVID-19. Across the study: COVID-19 samples from acute and convalescent phases originated in the United States, Italy and Spain.

In the original processing: Counts of nucleated cells, estimated from reference gene primer amplification, were obtained. Profiling relied on immunoSEQ multiplex PCR, and the TCRdb table lists in-frame clones only, not all of them. V and J calls and clone size are those listed in that table; D and trimming were worked out from the DNA. The sample holds roughly 300,000 clones, 70% to 90% seen once. This CDR3 comprises 14 residues. Germline V gives CDR1 SGHKS, CDR2 YYEKEE (reference sequence). The V gene end was trimmed by 3 bases and the J gene end by 4 bases; junction bases not matched to a gene: 3. Assignments of participants to cohorts depended upon their own reported clinical history.

The chain has TRBV5-5 and TRBJ1-2; 10 bases line up with TRBD1. The source material was PBMCs or T cells enriched from blood (not recorded which). The receptor was isolated from a middle-aged woman with acute COVID-19. CDR3: CASSSDRGIYGYTF. The CDR3 DNA reads TGTGCCAGCAGCTCGGACAGGGGGATCTATGGCTACACCTTC.